This T cell receptor (beta chain) was identified in a study of T-cell memory formation after mild COVID-19. The overall study: Clustering of TCRs was largely donor specific. Points from the study as a whole: Contracting clones localized mainly to CM and EM when CD4+ and mainly to EMRA when CD8+. Some SARS-CoV-2-responding clones were already detected in memory before infection.

With 0 bases removed from V and 4 bases from J, the gap between germline ends came to 10 bases. The CDR3 consists of 14 residues. The germline gives CDR1 SGHRS, CDR2 YFSETQ. This clonotype was seen a handful of times. What it binds is unknown. 5'RACE primed at constant segments yielded TCR alpha and TCR beta cDNA libraries bearing sample barcodes and UMIs. TCRdb re-called the 5' RACE reads with MiXCR, one entry per CDR3 protein. The sample comprises about 350,000 distinct CDR3 sequences, approximately 15% of which are singletons, and 22% rests with the top ten. The TCR was taken from a man aged 18 to 30 who had mild COVID-19 (a few samples of this study predate the infection). Cell type and time point are not known. The sample comprised PBMCs or a T cell subset sorted from them (not recorded which). The rearrangement uses TRBV5-1 and TRBJ1-1, with unresolved D. CDR3 bases: TGCGCCAGCAGCTTGGGCGAGTTTGTCACTGAAGCTTTCTTT. This encodes CASSLGEFVTEAFF.